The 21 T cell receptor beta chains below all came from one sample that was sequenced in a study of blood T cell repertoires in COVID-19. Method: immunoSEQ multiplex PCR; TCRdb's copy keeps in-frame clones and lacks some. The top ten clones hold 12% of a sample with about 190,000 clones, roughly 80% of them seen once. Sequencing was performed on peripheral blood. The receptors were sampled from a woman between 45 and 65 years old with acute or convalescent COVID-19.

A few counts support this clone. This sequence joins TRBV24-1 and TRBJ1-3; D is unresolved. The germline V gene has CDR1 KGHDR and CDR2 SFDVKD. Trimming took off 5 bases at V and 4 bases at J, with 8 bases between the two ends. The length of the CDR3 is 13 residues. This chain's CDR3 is CATSAGRGNTIYF. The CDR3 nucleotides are TGTGCCACCAGTGCCGGGAGAGGAAACACCATATATTTT.

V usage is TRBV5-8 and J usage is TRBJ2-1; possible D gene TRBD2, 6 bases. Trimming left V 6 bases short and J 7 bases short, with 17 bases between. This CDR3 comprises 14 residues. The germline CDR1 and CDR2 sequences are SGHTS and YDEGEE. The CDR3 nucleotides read TGTGCCAGCACCCAGACTAGAGGGTCGAATGAGCAGTTCTTC. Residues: CASTQTRGSNEQFF. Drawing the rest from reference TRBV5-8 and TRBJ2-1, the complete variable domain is EAGVTQSPTHLIKTRGQQATLRCSPISGHTSVYWYQQALGLGLQFLLWYDEGEERNRGNFPPRFSGRQFPNYSSELNVNALELEDSALYLCASTQTRGSNEQFFGPGTRLTVL.

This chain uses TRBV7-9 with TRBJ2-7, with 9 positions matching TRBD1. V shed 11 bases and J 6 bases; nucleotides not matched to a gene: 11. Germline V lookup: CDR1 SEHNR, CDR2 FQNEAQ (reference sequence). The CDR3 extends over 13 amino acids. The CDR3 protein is CAASRDREREQYF. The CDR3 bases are TGTGCCGCTAGCCGGGACAGGGAACGCGAGCAGTACTTC.

Written as DNA, the CDR3 is TGTGCCAGCAGCCCCTCCAGGGGGCTTGGAGGCTACACCTTC. It yields the protein CASSPSRGLGGYTF. The genes are TRBV11-2 and TRBJ1-2; 8 nucleotides align to TRBD1. The CDR3 consists of 14 residues. Germline assignment: CDR1 SGHAT and CDR2 FQNNGV. V was pared by 5 bases and J by 8 bases, with 10 bases of the junction left unmatched. The full variable domain, completed using reference TRBV11-2 and TRBJ1-2, is EAGVAQSPRYKIIEKRQSVAFWCNPISGHATLYWYQQILGQGPKLLIQFQNNGVVDDSQLPKDRFSAERLKGVDSTLKIQPAKLEDSAVYLCASSPSRGLGGYTFGSGTRLTVV.

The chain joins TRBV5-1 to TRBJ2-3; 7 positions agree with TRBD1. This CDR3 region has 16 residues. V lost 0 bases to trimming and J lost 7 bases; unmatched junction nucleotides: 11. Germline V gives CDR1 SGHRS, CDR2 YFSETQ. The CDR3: CASSLESQGVAYTQYF. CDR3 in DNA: TGCGCCAGCAGCTTGGAATCCCAGGGGGTCGCTTATACGCAGTATTTT.

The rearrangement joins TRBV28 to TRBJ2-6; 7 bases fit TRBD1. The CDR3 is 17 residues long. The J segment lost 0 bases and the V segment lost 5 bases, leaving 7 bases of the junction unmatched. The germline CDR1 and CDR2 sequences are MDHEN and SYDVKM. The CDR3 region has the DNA TGTGCCAGCAGTACACCGACAGGGCCCTCTGGGGCCAACGTCCTGACTTTC. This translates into CASSTPTGPSGANVLTF.

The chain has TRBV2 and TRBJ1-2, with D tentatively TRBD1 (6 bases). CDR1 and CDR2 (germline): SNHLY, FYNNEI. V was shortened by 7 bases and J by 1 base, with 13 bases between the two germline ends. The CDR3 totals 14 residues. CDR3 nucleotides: TGTGCCAGCACCTTGACAGGAATTAACTATGGCTACACCTTC. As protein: CASTLTGINYGYTF.

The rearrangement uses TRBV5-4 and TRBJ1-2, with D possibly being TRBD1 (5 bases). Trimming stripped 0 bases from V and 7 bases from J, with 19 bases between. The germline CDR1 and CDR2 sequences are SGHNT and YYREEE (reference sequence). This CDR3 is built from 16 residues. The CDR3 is CASSLGGDVRGTGYTF. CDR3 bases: TGTGCCAGCAGCTTGGGGGGGGACGTCCGGGGTACTGGCTACACCTTC.

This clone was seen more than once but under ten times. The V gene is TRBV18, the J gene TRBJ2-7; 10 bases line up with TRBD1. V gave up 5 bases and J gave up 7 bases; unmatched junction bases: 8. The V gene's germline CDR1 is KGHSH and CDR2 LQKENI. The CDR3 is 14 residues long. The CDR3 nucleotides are TGTGCCAGCTCAAAGTCGGGACAGGGGAGGGAGCAGTACTTC. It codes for CASSKSGQGREQYF. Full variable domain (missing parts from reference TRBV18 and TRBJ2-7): NAGVMQNPRHLVRRRGQEARLRCSPMKGHSHVYWYRQLPEEGLKFMVYLQKENIIDESGMPKERFSAEFPKEGPSILRIQQVVRGDSAAYFCASSKSGQGREQYFGPGTRLTVT.

The chain's CDR3 is CASSVGPSTEAFF. The CDR3 DNA follows: TGTGCCAGCAGCGTAGGGCCTTCCACTGAAGCTTTCTTT. The chain joins TRBV9 to TRBJ1-1; D gene uncertain. Trimming shortened V by 0 bases and J by 4 bases, and 7 bases separated the two germline ends. Per germline, CDR1 SGDLS and CDR2 YYNGEE. This CDR3 comprises 13 residues.

The CDR3 spells CASSEEGHSNQPQHF. Here the CDR3 DNA reads TGTGCCAGCAGTGAAGAAGGACATAGCAATCAGCCCCAGCATTTT. J is TRBJ1-5 and V is TRBV2; TRBD1 might be the D (5 bases). V lost 1 base, J lost 0 bases, and 7 bases lay in between. The CDR3 length is 15 residues. CDR1 is SNHLY, CDR2 FYNNEI, per germline.

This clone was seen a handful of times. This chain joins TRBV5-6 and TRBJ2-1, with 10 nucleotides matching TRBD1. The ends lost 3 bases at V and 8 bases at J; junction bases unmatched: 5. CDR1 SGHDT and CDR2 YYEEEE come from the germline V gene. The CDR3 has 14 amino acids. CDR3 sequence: CASSSGQGIDEQFF. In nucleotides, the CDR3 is TGTGCCAGCAGCTCGGGACAGGGGATCGATGAGCAGTTCTTC.

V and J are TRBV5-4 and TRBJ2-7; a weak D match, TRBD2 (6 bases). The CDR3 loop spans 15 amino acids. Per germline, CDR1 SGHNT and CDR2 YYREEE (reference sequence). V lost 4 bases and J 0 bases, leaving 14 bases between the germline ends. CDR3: CASSGGDPSSYEQYF. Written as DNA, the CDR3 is TGTGCCAGCAGCGGAGGGGACCCGAGCTCCTACGAGCAGTACTTC.

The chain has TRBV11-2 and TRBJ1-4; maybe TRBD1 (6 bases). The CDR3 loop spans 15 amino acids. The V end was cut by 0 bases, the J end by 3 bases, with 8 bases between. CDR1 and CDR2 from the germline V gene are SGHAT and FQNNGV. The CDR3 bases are TGTGCCAGCAGCTTAGATTCAGGGGCTAATGAAAAACTGTTTTTT. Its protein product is CASSLDSGANEKLFF.

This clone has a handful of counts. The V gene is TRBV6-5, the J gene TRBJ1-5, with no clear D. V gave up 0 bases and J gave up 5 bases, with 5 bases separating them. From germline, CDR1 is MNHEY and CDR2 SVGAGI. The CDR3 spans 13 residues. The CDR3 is CASSYSLDQPQHF. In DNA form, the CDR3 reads TGTGCCAGCAGTTACTCCCTTGATCAGCCCCAGCATTTT.

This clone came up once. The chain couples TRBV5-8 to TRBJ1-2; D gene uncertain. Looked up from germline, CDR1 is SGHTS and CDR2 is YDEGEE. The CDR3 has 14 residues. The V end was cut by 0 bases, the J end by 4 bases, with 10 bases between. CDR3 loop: CASSLVVGGYGYTF. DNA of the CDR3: TGTGCCAGCAGCTTGGTAGTAGGAGGCTATGGCTACACCTTC.

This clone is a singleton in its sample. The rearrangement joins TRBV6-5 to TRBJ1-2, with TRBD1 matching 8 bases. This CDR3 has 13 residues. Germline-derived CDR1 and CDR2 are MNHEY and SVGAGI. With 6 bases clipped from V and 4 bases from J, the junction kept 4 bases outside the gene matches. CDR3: CASRRTGIYGYTF. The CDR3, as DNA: TGTGCCAGCAGGAGGACAGGGATCTATGGCTACACCTTC.

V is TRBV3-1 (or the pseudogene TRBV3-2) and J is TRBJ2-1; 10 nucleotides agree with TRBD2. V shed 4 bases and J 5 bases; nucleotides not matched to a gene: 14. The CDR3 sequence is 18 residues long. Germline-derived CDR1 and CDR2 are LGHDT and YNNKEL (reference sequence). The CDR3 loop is CASSRTLPSGSLNNEQFF. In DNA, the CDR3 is TGTGCCAGCAGCCGCACCCTTCCTAGCGGGAGTTTGAACAATGAGCAGTTCTTC.

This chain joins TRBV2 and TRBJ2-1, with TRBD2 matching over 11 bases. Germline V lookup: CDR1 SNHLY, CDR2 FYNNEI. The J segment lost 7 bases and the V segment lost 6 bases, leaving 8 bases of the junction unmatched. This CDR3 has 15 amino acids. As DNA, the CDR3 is TGTGCCAGCAGCCCGACTAGCGGGAAGGGGAATGAGCAGTTCTTC. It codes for CASSPTSGKGNEQFF.

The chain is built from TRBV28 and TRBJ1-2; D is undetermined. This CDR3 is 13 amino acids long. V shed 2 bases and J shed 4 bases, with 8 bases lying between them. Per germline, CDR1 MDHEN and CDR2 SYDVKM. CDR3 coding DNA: TGTGCCAGCAGTTTAGCCGGCGGCTATGGCTACACCTTC. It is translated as CASSLAGGYGYTF.

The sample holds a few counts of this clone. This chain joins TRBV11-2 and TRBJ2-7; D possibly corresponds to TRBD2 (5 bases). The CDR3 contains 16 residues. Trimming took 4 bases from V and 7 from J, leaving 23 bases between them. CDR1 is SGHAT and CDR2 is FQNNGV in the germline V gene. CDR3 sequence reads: CASSSQGGRAGGEQYF. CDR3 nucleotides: TGTGCCAGCAGCTCACAAGGAGGAAGGGCAGGCGGGGAGCAGTACTTC.